This T cell receptor (beta chain) originates from a study of neurological immune-mediated disorders. The CDR3 totals 13 residues. Germline loops: CDR1 SGHTA, CDR2 FQGNSA. The authors produced cDNA by 5'RACE using 10-nucleotide random UMIs. A single run covered 15-18 subjects with over 180 million TCR-beta sequences. TCRdb reanalysed the 5' RACE reads using MiXCR and keeps one entry per CDR3 protein. In the table there are roughly 42,000 distinct CDR3 sequences, about 13% of which are singletons. Notes on the study in general: Whereas HTLV-1-associated myelopathy showed the most TCR clonal expansion, multiple sclerosis showed the least, with levels below those of healthy controls.

This clonotype was recorded only once. Its antigen is currently unknown. The junction shows a germline mismatch at one end, possibly a read error. Time point here: longitudinal time-point 3. This clonotype originated in a young man in good health. The chain recombines TRBV7-2 with TRBJ2-1, with 10 bases identical to TRBD1. Sequenced input: PBMCs. The CDR3 here is CASRLDRGQEQLF. The CDR3 bases are TGTGCCAGCAGATTAGACAGGGGGCAGGAGCAGTTATTC.